Sequencing of this T cell receptor (beta chain) was carried out in a study of identifying expanded T cells in peripheral blood. Whole-study findings and limits: Variance in clone template counts between approximately two-week samples significantly increased with total template count across all healthy donors. Differentially abundant clones: about 1.3 between replicates, 16.4 at 2 to 3 weeks, 19 to 20 at four.

Collection occurred without any documented infections or immune events in donors. With regard to this clone: Antigen specificity is unknown.

Clones were sequenced by immunoSEQ multiplex PCR, and TCRdb holds only the in-frame ones, with some missing. The sample lists 100,000 or so clones, around 88% occurring once. The CDR3 is 13 amino acids. V dropped 3 bases and J dropped 7; count of bases not matched to a gene: 3. Germline V gene sequence: CDR1 LNHDA, CDR2 SQIVND (reference sequence). The clonotype was recovered from a person between 18 and 75 years old in good health. The chain has TRBV19 and TRBJ1-1; TRBD1 agrees at 9 bases. Source material: blood. CDR3 bases: TGTGCCAGTAGTATCGGACAGGGGTTTGAAGCTTTCTTT. Amino acid sequence: CASSIGQGFEAFF.